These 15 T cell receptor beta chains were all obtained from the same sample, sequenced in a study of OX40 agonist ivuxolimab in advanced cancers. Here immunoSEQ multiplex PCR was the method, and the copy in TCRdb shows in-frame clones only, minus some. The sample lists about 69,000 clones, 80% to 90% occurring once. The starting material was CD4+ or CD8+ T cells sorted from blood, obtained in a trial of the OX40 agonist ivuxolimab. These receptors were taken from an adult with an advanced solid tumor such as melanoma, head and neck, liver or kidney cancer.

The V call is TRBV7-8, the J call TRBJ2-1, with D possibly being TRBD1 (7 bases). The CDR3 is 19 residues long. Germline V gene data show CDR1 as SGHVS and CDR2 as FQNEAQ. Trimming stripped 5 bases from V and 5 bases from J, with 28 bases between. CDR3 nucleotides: TGTGCCAGCAGCCCGGCCGGGCCCGGGCAGGGGGAGGCCAACAATGAGCAGTTCTTC. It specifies CASSPAGPGQGEANNEQFF.

The CDR3 is CASSTYRDSSGANVLTF. CDR3 DNA sequence: TGTGCCAGCAGCACCTACCGGGACAGCTCTGGGGCCAACGTCCTGACTTTC. The gene calls are TRBV11-2 and TRBJ2-6; 7 nucleotides align to TRBD1. The trim removed 5 bases at V and 0 bases at J, leaving 7 bases unmatched. The CDR3 loop spans 17 amino acids. CDR1 and CDR2 from the germline V gene are SGHAT and FQNNGV.

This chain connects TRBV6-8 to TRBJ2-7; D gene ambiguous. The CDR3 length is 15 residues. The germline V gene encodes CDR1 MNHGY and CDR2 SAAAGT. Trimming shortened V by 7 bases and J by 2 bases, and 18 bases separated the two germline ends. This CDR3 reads CASKSGFDTTYEQYF. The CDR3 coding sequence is TGTGCCAGCAAAAGTGGGTTCGACACCACCTACGAGCAGTACTTC.

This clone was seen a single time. The CDR3 is CASSALGEVGETQYF. The CDR3 coding sequence is TGTGCCAGCAGCGCTCTCGGGGAGGTAGGGGAGACCCAGTACTTC. The chain couples TRBV7-3 to TRBJ2-5; perhaps TRBD2 as D (6 bases). Germline V gene sequence: CDR1 SGHTA, CDR2 FQGTGA. The CDR3 runs to 15 residues. Trimming stripped 5 bases from V and 5 bases from J, with 18 bases between.

CDR3 sequence reads: CASSPDGLNQPQHF. The CDR3 region has the DNA TGTGCCAGCAGTCCCGACGGACTGAATCAGCCCCAGCATTTT. V is TRBV7-2 and J is TRBJ1-5; D is undetermined. The CDR3 length is 14 residues. V shed 6 bases and J shed 4 bases, with 13 bases lying between them. Germline CDR1 SGHTA, CDR2 FQGNSA.

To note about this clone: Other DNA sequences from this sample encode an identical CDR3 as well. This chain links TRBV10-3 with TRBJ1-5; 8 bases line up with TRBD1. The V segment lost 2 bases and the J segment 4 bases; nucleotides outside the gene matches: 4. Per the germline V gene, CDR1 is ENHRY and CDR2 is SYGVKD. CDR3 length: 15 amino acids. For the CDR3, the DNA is TGTGCCATCAGTGAGCAGACAGGGGAGAATCAGCCCCAGCATTTT. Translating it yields CAISEQTGENQPQHF.

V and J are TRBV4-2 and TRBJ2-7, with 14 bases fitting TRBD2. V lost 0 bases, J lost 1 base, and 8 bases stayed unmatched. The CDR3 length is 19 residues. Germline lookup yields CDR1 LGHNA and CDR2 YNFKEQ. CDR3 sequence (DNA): TGTGCCAGCAGCCAAGATCTAGGACTAGCGGGAGGAACTTCCTACGAGCAGTACTTC. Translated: CASSQDLGLAGGTSYEQYF.

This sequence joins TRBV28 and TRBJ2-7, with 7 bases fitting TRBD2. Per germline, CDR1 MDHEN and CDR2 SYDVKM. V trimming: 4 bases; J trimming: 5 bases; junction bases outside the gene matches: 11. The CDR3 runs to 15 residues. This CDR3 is CASSSLAGAVHEQYF. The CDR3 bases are TGTGCCAGCAGTTCCCTGGCGGGAGCTGTCCACGAGCAGTACTTC. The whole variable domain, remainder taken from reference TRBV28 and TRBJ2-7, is DVKVTQSSRYLVKRTGEKVFLECVQDMDHENMFWYRQDPGLGLRLIYFSYDVKMKEKGDIPEGYSVSREKKERFSLILESASTNQTSMYLCASSSLAGAVHEQYFGPGTRLTVT.

CDR3 sequence reads: CASSYGLVSNQPQHF. The CDR3 DNA reads TGTGCCAGCAGTTACGGACTGGTTAGCAATCAGCCCCAGCATTTT. The V gene is TRBV6-5, the J gene TRBJ1-5; no clear D. Germline CDR1 is MNHEY and CDR2 is SVGAGI. V lost 2 bases to trimming and J lost 0 bases, with 8 bases between them. The CDR3 loop spans 15 amino acids.

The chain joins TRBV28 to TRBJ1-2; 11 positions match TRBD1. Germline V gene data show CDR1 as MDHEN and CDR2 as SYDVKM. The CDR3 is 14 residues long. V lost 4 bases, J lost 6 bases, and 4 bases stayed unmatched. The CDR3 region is CASSSGQGANGYTF. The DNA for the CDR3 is TGTGCCAGCAGTTCCGGACAGGGGGCAAATGGCTACACCTTC.

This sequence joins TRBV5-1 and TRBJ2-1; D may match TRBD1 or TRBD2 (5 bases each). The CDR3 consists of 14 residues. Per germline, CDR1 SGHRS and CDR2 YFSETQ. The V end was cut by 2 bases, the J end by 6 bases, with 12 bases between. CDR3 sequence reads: CASSFEGTGNEQFF. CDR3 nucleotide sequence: TGCGCCAGCAGCTTCGAAGGGACGGGCAATGAGCAGTTCTTC.

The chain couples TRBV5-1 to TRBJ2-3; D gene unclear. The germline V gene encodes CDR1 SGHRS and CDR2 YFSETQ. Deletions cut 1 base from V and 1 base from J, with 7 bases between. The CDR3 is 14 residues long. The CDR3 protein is CASSLLAGTDTQYF. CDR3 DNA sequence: TGCGCCAGCAGCTTGTTGGCGGGCACAGATACGCAGTATTTT.

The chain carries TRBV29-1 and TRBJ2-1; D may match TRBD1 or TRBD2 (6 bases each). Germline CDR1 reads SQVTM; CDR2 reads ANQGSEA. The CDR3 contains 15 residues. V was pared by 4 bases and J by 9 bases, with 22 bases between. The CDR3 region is CSVGGTAVADSEQFF. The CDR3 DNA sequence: TGCAGCGTTGGGGGGACTGCGGTGGCGGACAGTGAGCAGTTCTTC.

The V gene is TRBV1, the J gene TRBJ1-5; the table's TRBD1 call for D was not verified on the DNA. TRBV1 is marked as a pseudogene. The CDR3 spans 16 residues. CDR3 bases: TGCACCAGCAGCCGCAGGGGGGCAGGGGTAGGTCAGCCCCAGCATTTT. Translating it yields CTSSRRGAGVGQPQHF.

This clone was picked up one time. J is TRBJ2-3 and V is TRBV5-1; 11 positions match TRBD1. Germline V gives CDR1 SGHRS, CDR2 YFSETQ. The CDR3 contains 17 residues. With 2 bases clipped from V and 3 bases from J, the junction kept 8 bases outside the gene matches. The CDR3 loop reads CASSLRPGTGGTDTQYF. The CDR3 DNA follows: TGCGCCAGCAGCTTACGTCCCGGGACAGGGGGAACAGATACGCAGTATTTT.